Listed below are T cell receptor beta chains from one sample, sequenced in a study of cytomegalovirus exposure and HLA in healthy donors. The data were produced by immunoSEQ multiplex PCR, yet TCRdb's version contains in-frame clones alone and is incomplete. The table records 170,000 or so clones, about 80% of them present only once. Sequenced input: PBMCs. Receptor source: a woman aged 25 to 45 in good health and CMV-seronegative. CDR3s include the opening cysteine and the closing phenylalanine or tryptophan. The D gene is left open where the match is weak. Some rows mark clone size as missing; the rest say once, few, many or name a class of expanded clone.

clone_size	v_call	j_call	d_call	cdr3_aa	cdr3_nt
.	TRBV6-6	TRBJ2-7	TRBD1	CASSSTGISYEQYF	TGTGCCAGCAGTTCGACAGGGATCTCCTACGAGCAGTACTTC
.	TRBV2	TRBJ1-4	TRBD1	CASNGGGLANEKLFF	TGTGCCAGCAATGGAGGGGGCTTAGCTAATGAAAAACTGTTTTTT
few	TRBV28	TRBJ1-5	TRBD1	CASSPGQVLDQPQHF	TGTGCCAGCAGTCCGGGACAGGTACTTGATCAGCCCCAGCATTTT
.	TRBV7-9	TRBJ1-1	.	CSSSHSSTEAFF	TGTTCCAGCAGCCACAGTTCCACTGAAGCTTTCTTT
.	TRBV6-1	TRBJ2-5	TRBD1	CASQGQLQETQYF	TGTGCCAGCCAGGGACAGTTACAAGAGACCCAGTACTTC
.	TRBV6-5	TRBJ1-2	.	CASSGYDSYGYTF	TGTGCCAGCAGTGGCTACGACAGCTATGGCTACACCTTC
few	TRBV29-1	TRBJ1-2	TRBD1	CSARTGSSYGYTF	TGCAGCGCCCGGACAGGGTCTAGCTATGGCTACACCTTC
.	TRBV19	TRBJ1-1	.	CASSSRQKRNTEAFF	TGTGCCAGTAGTTCTCGACAGAAGCGGAACACTGAAGCTTTCTTT
.	TRBV5-1	TRBJ1-4	.	CASSPSAGLATNEKLFF	TGCGCCAGCAGCCCTTCGGCAGGCCTTGCAACTAATGAAAAACTGTTTTTT
.	TRBV4-1	TRBJ1-6	TRBD1	CASSQDLILTGPNSPLHF	TGCGCCAGCAGCCAAGACCTCATTCTGACAGGGCCGAATTCACCCCTCCACTTT
.	TRBV13	TRBJ1-1	.	CASSTRQVMNTEAFF	TGTGCCAGCAGCACAAGACAGGTGATGAACACTGAAGCTTTCTTT
.	TRBV7-9	TRBJ1-6	TRBD1	CSSSLAGQYNSPLHF	TGTTCCAGCAGCTTAGCGGGACAGTATAATTCACCCCTCCACTTT
.	TRBV4-1	TRBJ2-7	.	CASSPQDKTYEQYF	TGCGCCAGCAGCCCTCAGGACAAGACCTACGAGCAGTACTTC
once	TRBV5-1	TRBJ2-1	TRBD2	CASSLVAGSYNEQFF	TGCGCCAGCAGCTTGGTAGCGGGCTCCTACAATGAGCAGTTCTTC
.	TRBV7-9	TRBJ2-7	.	CASSSLESFHEQYF	TGTGCCAGCAGCTCCTTAGAGTCCTTCCACGAGCAGTACTTC
.	TRBV28	TRBJ1-1	TRBD1	CASSLYGTGGSTEAFF	TGTGCCAGCAGTTTATACGGGACAGGAGGGAGCACTGAAGCTTTCTTT